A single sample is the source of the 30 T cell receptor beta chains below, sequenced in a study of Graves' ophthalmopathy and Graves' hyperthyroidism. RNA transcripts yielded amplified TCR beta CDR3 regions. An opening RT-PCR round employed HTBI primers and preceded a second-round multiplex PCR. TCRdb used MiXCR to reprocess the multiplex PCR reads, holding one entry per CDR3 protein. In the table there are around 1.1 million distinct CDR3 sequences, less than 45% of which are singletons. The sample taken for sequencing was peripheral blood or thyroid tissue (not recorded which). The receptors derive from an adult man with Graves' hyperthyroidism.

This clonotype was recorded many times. The CDR3 region has the DNA TGCGCCAGCAGCCTTAGGACAAGTAATCCCGGGGAGCTGTTTTTT. This sequence encodes CASSLRTSNPGELFF. The chain is built from TRBV5-1 and TRBJ2-2; weak D call: TRBD1 (5 bases). Germline V lookup: CDR1 SGHRS, CDR2 YFSETQ. The length of the CDR3 is 15 residues. V was clipped by 4 bases and J by 6 bases, with 16 bases between them.

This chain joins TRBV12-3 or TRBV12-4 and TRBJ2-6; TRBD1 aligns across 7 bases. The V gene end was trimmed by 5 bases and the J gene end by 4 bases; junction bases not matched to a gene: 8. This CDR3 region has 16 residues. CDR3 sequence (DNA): TGTGCCAGCAGTGAGAGACAGGGTTCCGGGGCCAACGTCCTGACTTTC. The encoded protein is CASSERQGSGANVLTF.

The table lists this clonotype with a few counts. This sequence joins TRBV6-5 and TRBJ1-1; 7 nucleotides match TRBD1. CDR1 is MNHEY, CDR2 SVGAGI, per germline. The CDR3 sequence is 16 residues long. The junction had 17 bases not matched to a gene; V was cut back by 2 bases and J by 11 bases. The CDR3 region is CASSYATTGNSWLAFF. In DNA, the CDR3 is TGTGCCAGCAGTTACGCTACGACAGGGAACAGTTGGCTGGCTTTCTTT.

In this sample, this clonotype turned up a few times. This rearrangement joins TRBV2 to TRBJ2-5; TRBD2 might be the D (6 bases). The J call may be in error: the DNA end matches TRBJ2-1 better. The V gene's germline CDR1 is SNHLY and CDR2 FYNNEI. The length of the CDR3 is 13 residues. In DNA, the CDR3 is TGTGCCAGCAGTAAACTAGGGACTGGTGAGCAGTTCTTC. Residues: CASSKLGTGEQFF.

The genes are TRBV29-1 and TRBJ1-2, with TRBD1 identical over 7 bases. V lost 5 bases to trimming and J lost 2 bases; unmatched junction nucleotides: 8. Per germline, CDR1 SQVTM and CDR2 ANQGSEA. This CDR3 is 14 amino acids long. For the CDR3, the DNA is TGCAGCGTTCAGGGGGAGGGATTAAACTATGGCTACACCTTC. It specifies CSVQGEGLNYGYTF.

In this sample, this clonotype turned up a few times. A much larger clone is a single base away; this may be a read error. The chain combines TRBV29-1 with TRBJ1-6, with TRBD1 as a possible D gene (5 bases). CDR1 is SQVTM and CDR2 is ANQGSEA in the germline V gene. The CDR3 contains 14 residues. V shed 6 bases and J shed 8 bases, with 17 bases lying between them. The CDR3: CSVVVGGRDSPLHF. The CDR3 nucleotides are TGCAGCGTAGTCGTGGGGGGTAGAGATTCACCCCTCCACTTT.

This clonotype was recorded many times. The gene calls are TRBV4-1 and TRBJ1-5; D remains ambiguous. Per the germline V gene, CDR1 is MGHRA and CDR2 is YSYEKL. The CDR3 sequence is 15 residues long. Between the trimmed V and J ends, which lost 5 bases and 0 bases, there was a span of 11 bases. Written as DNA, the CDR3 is TGCGCCAGCAGCGCCTCGGACGGTAGCAATCAGCCCCAGCATTTT. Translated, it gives CASSASDGSNQPQHF.

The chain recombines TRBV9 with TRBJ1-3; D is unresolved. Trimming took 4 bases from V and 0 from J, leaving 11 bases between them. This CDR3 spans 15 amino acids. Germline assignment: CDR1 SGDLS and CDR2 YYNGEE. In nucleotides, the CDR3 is TGTGCCAGCAGCCCACCGGGAGTCTCTGGAAACACCATATATTTT. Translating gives CASSPPGVSGNTIYF.

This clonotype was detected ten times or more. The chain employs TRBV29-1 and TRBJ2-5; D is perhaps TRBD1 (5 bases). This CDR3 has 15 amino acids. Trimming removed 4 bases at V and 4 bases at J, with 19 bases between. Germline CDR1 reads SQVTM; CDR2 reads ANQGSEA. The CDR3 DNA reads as TGCAGCGTTGGAAAGATCAGACAGTTAATAGAGACCCAGTACTTC. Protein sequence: CSVGKIRQLIETQYF.

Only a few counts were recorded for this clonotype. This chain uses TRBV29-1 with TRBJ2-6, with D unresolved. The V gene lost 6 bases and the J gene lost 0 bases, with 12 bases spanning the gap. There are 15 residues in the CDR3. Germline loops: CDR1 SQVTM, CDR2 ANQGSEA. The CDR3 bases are TGCAGCGTCGCCCATGGGTCCTCTGGGGCCAACGTCCTGACTTTC. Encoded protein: CSVAHGSSGANVLTF.

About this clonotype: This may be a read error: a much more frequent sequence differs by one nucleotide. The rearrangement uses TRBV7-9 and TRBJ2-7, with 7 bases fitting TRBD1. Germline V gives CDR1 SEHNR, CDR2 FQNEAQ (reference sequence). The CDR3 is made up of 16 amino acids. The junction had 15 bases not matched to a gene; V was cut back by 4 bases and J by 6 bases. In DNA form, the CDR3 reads TGTGCCAGCAGCTCAGGAGCCGGGACAGAACGCGGCGAGCAGTACTTC. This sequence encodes CASSSGAGTERGEQYF.

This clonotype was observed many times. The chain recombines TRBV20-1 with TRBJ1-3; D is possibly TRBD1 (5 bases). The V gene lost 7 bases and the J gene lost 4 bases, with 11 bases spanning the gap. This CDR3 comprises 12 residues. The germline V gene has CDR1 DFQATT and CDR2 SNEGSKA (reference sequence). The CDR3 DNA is TGCAGTGTTCAACGGGGGGGAAACACCATATATTTT. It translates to CSVQRGGNTIYF.

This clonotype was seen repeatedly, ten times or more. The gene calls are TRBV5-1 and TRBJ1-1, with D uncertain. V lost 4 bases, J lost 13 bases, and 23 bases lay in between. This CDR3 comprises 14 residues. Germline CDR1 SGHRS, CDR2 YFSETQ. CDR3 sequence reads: CASSQQTNPATRFF. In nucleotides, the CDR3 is TGCGCCAGCAGCCAACAAACTAACCCCGCGACCCGTTTCTTT.

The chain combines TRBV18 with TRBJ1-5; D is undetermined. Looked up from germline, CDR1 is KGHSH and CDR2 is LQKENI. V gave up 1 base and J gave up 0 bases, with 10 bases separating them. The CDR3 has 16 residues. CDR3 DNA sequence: TGTGCCAGCTCACCACTAGCACAAAATAGCAATCAGCCCCAGCATTTT. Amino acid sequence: CASSPLAQNSNQPQHF.

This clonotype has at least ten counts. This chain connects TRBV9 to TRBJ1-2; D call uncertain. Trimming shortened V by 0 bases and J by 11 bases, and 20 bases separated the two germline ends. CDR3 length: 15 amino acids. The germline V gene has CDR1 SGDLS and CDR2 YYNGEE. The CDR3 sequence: CASSVGPDGDNRYTF. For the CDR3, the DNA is TGTGCCAGCAGCGTAGGGCCCGACGGCGATAATAGGTACACCTTC.

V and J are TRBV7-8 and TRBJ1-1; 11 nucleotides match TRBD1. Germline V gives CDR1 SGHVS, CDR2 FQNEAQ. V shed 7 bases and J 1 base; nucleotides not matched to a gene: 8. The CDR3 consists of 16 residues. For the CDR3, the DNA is TGTGCCAGCACTTCCGGGACAGGGGGTAGGAACACTGAAGCTTTCTTT. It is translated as CASTSGTGGRNTEAFF.

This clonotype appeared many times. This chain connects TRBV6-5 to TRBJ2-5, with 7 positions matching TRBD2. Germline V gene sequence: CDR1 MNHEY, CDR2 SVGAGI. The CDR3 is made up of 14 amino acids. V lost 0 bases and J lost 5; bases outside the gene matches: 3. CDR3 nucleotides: TGTGCCAGCAGTTACTCAGGCGGGAGTGAGACCCAGTACTTC. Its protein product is CASSYSGGSETQYF.

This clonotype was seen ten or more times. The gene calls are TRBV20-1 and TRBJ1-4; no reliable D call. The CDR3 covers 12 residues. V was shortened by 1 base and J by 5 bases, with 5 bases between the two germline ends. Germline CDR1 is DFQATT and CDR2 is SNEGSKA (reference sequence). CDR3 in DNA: TGCAGTGCTAGAGGGAGAAATGAAAAACTGTTTTTT. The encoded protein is CSARGRNEKLFF.

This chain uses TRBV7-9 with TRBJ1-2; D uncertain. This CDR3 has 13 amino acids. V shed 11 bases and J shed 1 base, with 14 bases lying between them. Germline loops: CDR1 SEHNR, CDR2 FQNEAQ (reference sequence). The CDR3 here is CAWRVAVNYGYTF. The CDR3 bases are TGTGCCTGGAGAGTCGCAGTTAACTATGGCTACACCTTC.

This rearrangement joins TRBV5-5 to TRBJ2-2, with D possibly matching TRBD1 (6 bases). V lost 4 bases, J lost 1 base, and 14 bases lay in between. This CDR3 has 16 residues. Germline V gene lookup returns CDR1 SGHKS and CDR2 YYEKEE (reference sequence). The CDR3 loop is CASSASRGQNTGELFF. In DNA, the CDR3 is TGTGCCAGCAGCGCGAGTCGGGGACAGAACACCGGGGAGCTGTTTTTT.

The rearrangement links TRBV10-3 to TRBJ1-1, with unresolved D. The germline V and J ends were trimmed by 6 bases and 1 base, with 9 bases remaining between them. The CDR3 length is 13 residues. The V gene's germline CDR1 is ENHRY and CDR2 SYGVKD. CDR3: CAISSQENTEAFF. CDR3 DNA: TGTGCCATCAGCTCGCAAGAGAACACTGAAGCTTTCTTT.

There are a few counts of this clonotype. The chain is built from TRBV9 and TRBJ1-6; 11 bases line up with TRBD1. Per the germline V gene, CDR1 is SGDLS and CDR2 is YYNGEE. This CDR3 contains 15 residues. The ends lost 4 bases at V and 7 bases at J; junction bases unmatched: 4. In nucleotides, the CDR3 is TGTGCCAGCAGCATAGGGACAGGGGGAAATTCACCCCTCCACTTT. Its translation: CASSIGTGGNSPLHF. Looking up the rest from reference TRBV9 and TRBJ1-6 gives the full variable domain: DSGVTQTPKHLITATGQRVTLRCSPRSGDLSVYWYQQSLDQGLQFLIQYYNGEERAKGNILERFSAQQFPDLHSELNLSSLELGDSALYFCASSIGTGGNSPLHFGNGTRLTVT.

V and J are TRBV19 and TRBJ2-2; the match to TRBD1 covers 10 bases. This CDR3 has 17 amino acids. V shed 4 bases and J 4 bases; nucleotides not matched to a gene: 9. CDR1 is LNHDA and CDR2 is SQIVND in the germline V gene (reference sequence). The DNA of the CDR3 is TGTGCCAGTAGTAAGGGGACAGGGGTAGCGGTCACCGGGGAGCTGTTTTTT. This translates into CASSKGTGVAVTGELFF.

CDR3 nucleotide sequence: TGTGCCATCCGACCCGGGCAGGCCCACACCGGGGAGCTGTTTTTT. This translates into CAIRPGQAHTGELFF. This chain connects TRBV2 to TRBJ2-2; D call uncertain. Trimming stripped 10 bases from V and 3 bases from J, with 18 bases between. CDR1 and CDR2 from the germline V gene are SNHLY and FYNNEI. This CDR3 is 15 amino acids long.

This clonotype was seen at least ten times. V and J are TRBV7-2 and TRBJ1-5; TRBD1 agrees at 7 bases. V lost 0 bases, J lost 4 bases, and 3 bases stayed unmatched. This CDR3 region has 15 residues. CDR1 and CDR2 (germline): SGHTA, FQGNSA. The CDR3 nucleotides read TGTGCCAGCAGCTTAGCGGGGACAGCGAATCAGCCCCAGCATTTT. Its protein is CASSLAGTANQPQHF.

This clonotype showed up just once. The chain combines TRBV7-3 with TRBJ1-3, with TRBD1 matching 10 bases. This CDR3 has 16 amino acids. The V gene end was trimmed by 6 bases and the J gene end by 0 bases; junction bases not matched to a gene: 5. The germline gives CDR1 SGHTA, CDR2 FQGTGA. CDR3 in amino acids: CASRAGQGTSGNTIYF. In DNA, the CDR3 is TGTGCCAGCAGAGCGGGACAGGGGACCTCTGGAAACACCATATATTTT.

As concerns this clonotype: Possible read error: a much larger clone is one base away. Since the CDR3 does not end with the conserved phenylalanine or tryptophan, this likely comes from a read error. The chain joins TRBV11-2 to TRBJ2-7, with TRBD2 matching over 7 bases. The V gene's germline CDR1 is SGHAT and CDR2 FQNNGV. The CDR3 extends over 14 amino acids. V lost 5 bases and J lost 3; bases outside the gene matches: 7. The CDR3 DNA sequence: TGTGCCAGCAGCCGCGGGGAGGGGCGCTACGAGCAGTACCTC. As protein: CASSRGEGRYEQYL.

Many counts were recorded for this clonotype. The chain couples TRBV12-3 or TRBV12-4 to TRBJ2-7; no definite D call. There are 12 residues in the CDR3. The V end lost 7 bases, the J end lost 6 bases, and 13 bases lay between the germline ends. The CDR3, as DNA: TGTGCCAGCACCCCCGGTTTAGGCGAGCAGTACTTC. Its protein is CASTPGLGEQYF.

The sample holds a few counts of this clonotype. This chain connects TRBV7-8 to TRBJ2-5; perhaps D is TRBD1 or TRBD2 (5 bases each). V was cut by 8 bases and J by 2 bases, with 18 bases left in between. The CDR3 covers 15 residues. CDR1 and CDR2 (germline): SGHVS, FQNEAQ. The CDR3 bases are TGTGCCAGCGGGGCAGCGGCACCAGGTCAAGAGACCCAGTACTTC. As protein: CASGAAAPGQETQYF.

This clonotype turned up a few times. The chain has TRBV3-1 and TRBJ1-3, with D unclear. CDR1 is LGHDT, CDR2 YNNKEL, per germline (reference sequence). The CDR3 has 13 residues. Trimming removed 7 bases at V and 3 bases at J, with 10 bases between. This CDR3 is CASTGLVGNTIYF. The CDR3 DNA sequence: TGTGCCAGCACCGGACTTGTTGGAAACACCATATATTTT.